This T cell receptor (beta chain) appears in the sequencing data of a study of cytomegalovirus exposure and HLA in healthy donors. Of note for this clone: Its antigen is unidentified.

In nominal health when sampled, donors likely had unrecorded immune exposures nonetheless. V lost 0 bases and J lost 3, with 9 bases in between. In germline, CDR1 is SEHNR, CDR2 FQNEAQ (reference sequence). The CDR3 covers 16 residues. Regarding the study as a whole: A list of around 150 TCR beta chains associated with cytomegalovirus was given. In a later analysis, at a false discovery rate of 0.05, over 15,000 TCR beta sequences were associated with HLA alleles.

A multiplex PCR was run with 60 Vbeta primers and 13 Jbeta primers. The data were produced by immunoSEQ multiplex PCR, yet TCRdb's version contains in-frame clones alone and is incomplete. The sample consists of roughly 110,000 clones, nearly 75% of them appearing once. This sequence joins TRBV7-9 and TRBJ1-6; D call uncertain. The receptor comes from a man aged 30 to 45 in good health and CMV-seropositive. The sequenced sample was PBMCs. The chain's CDR3 is CASSLARSLYNSPLHF. CDR3 in DNA: TGTGCCAGCAGCTTAGCGCGGAGCCTCTATAATTCACCCCTCCACTTT.